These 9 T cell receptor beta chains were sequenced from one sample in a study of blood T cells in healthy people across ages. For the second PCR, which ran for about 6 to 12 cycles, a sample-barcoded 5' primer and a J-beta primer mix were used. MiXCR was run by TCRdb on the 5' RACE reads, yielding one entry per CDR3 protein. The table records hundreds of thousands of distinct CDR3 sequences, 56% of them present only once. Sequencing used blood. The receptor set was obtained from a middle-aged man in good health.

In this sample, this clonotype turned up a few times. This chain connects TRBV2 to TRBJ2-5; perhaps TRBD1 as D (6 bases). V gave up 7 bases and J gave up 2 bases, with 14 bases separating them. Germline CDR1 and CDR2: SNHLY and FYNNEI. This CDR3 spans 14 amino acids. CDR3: CASKTGTIQETQYF. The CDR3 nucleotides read TGTGCCAGCAAAACCGGGACAATTCAAGAGACCCAGTACTTC.

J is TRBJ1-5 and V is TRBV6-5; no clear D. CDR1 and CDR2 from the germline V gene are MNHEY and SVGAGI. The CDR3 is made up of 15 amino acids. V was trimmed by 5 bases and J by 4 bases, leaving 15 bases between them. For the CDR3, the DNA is TGTGCCAGCAGTAGGTCCCGCCCCGGTAATCAGCCCCAGCATTTT. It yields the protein CASSRSRPGNQPQHF.

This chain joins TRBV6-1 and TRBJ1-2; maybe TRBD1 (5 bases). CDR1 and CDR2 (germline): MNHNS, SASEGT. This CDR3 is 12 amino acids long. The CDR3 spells CGTDIWDYGYTF. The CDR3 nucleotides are TGTGGGACGGACATTTGGGACTATGGCTACACCTTC.

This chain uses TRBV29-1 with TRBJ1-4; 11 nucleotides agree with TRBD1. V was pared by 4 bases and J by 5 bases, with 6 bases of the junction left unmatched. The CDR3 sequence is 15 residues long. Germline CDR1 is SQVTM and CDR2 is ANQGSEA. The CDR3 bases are TGCAGCGTTGCTAGGGGACAGGGGGGGAATGAAAAACTGTTTTTT. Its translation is CSVARGQGGNEKLFF.

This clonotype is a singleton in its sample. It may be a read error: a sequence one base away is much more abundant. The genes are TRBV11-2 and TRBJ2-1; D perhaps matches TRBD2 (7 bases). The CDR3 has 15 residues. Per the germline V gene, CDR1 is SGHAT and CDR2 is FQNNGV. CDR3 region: CASSLGGGGYNGQFF. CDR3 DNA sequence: TGTGCCAGCAGCTTAGGAGGGGGGGGATACAATGGGCAGTTCTTC.

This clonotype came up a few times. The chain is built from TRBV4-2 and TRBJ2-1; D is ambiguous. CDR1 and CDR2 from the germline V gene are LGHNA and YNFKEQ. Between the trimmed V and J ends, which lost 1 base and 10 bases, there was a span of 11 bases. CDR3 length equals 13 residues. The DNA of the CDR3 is TGTGCCAGCAGCCAAGTGCTGTCATACGAGCAGTTCTTC. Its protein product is CASSQVLSYEQFF.

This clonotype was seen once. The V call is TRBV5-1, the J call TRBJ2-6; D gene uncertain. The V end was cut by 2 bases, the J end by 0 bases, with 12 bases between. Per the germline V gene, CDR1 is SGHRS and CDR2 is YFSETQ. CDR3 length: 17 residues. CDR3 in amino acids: CASSLATAYSGANVLTF. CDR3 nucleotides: TGCGCCAGCAGCTTAGCTACAGCCTACTCTGGGGCCAACGTCCTGACTTTC. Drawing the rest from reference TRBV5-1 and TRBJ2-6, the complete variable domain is KAGVTQTPRYLIKTRGQQVTLSCSPISGHRSVSWYQQTPGQGLQFLFEYFSETQRNKGNFPGRFSGRQFSNSRSEMNVSTLELGDSALYLCASSLATAYSGANVLTFGAGSRLTVL.

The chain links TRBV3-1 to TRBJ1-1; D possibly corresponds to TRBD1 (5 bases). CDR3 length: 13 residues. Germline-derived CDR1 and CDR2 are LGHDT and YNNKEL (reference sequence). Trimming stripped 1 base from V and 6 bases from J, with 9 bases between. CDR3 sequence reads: CASSQAGLPEAFF. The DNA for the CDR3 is TGTGCCAGCAGCCAAGCAGGGTTACCTGAAGCTTTCTTT.

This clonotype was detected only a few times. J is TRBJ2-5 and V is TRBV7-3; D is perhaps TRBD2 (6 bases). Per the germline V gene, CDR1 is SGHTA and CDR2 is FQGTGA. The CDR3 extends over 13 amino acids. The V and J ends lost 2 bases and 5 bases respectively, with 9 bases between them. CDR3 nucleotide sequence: TGTGCCAGCAGCTTATCCCGGGAGGAGACCCAGTACTTC. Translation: CASSLSREETQYF.